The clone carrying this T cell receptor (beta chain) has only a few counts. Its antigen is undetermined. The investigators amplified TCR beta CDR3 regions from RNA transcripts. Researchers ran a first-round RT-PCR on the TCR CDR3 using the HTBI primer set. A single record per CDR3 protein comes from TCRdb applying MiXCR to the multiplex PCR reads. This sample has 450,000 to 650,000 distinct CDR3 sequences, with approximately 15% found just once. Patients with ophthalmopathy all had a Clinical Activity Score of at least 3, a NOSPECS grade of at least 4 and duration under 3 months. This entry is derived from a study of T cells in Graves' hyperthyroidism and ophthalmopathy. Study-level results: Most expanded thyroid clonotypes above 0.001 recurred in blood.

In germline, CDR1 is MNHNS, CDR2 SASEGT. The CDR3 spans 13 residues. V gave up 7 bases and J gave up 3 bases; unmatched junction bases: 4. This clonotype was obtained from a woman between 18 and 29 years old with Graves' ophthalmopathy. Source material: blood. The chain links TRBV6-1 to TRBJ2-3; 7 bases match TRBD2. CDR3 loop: CASTGAGTDTQYF. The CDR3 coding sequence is TGTGCCAGCACCGGAGCGGGAACAGATACGCAGTATTTT.